These 32 T cell receptor beta chains originate from one sample sequenced in a study of T cell changes during pregnancy in multiple sclerosis. Measured with immunoSEQ multiplex PCR; TCRdb has only the in-frame clones, and not every one. The data contain around 70,000 clones, 80% to 95% of them singletons. The input for sequencing was peripheral blood, taken after pregnancy. The receptors stem from a female donor in good health, enrolled as a control in a pregnancy study.

The chain employs TRBV4-1 and TRBJ1-4; no clear D gene. Germline CDR1 and CDR2: MGHRA and YSYEKL. Trimming stripped 1 base from V and 8 bases from J, with 17 bases between. This CDR3 contains 16 residues. The CDR3: CASSQGPQIAREKLFF. The CDR3 region has the DNA TGCGCCAGCAGCCAAGGGCCACAAATCGCGAGGGAAAAACTGTTTTTT.

V and J are TRBV11-2 and TRBJ2-7; 8 bases match TRBD1. The germline gives CDR1 SGHAT, CDR2 FQNNGV. V shed 5 bases and J 4 bases; nucleotides not matched to a gene: 10. The CDR3 covers 15 residues. The CDR3, as DNA: TGTGCCAGCAGCCAAATGGACAGGGCCGCGTACGAGCAGTACTTC. It specifies CASSQMDRAAYEQYF. The whole variable domain, remainder taken from reference TRBV11-2 and TRBJ2-7, is EAGVAQSPRYKIIEKRQSVAFWCNPISGHATLYWYQQILGQGPKLLIQFQNNGVVDDSQLPKDRFSAERLKGVDSTLKIQPAKLEDSAVYLCASSQMDRAAYEQYFGPGTRLTVT.

For this clone: The same CDR3 is also encoded by other DNA sequences in this sample. The chain uses TRBV28 and TRBJ1-4; D ambiguous. The CDR3 covers 15 residues. Germline-derived CDR1 and CDR2 are MDHEN and SYDVKM. Trimming removed 3 bases at V and 8 bases at J, with 16 bases between. This CDR3 reads CASSFIGTDSEKLFF. The CDR3 coding sequence is TGTGCCAGCAGTTTTATCGGAACAGATTCAGAAAAACTGTTTTTT. The full variable domain, completed using reference TRBV28 and TRBJ1-4, is DVKVTQSSRYLVKRTGEKVFLECVQDMDHENMFWYRQDPGLGLRLIYFSYDVKMKEKGDIPEGYSVSREKKERFSLILESASTNQTSMYLCASSFIGTDSEKLFFGSGTQLSVL.

This clone was seen a single time. The chain couples TRBV27 to TRBJ2-1; maybe TRBD2 (7 bases). The CDR3 covers 14 residues. V shed 2 bases and J shed 9 bases, with 14 bases lying between them. CDR1 is MNHEY and CDR2 is SMNVEV in the germline V gene (reference sequence). The CDR3 here is CASSLGLGGGEQFF. The CDR3 nucleotides are TGTGCCAGCAGTTTAGGACTAGGAGGGGGTGAGCAGTTCTTC.

The chain carries TRBV7-9 and TRBJ2-7, with D possibly TRBD1 on 6 matching bases. With 1 base removed from V and 2 bases from J, the gap between germline ends came to 6 bases. CDR1 is SEHNR and CDR2 is FQNEAQ in the germline V gene (reference sequence). The CDR3 runs to 13 residues. Here the CDR3 reads CASSLGTAYEQYF. CDR3 nucleotides: TGTGCCAGCAGCTTAGGGACAGCCTACGAGCAGTACTTC. Variable domain in full (rest from reference TRBV7-9 and TRBJ2-7): DTGVSQNPRHKITKRGQNVTFRCDPISEHNRLYWYRQTLGQGPEFLTYFQNEAQLEKSRLLSDRFSAERPKGSFSTLEIQRTEQGDSAMYLCASSLGTAYEQYFGPGTRLTVT.

This clone was detected only once. CDR3 residues: CASSPPGDYEQYF. As DNA, the CDR3 is TGTGCCAGCAGCCCCCCGGGGGATTACGAGCAGTACTTC. The V and J genes are TRBV4-2 and TRBJ2-7; possible D gene TRBD2, 6 bases. In germline, CDR1 is LGHNA, CDR2 YNFKEQ. This CDR3 is built from 13 residues. Trimming pared 4 bases from V and 4 bases from J, leaving 11 bases between.

The chain combines TRBV4-1 with TRBJ2-1; 10 bases are shared with TRBD2. The CDR3 contains 19 residues. V shed 1 base and J 2 bases; nucleotides not matched to a gene: 11. Germline CDR1 and CDR2: MGHRA and YSYEKL. Here the CDR3 DNA reads TGCGCCAGCAGCCAAGGGCAGCCTAGCGGGAGAAGGACCTACAATGAGCAGTTCTTC. This translates into CASSQGQPSGRRTYNEQFF.

V and J are TRBV7-2 and TRBJ2-7, with TRBD2 identical over 9 bases. The CDR3 totals 16 residues. Germline V gives CDR1 SGHTA, CDR2 FQGNSA. The V and J ends lost 5 bases and 2 bases, in that order; junction bases with no gene match: 10. The CDR3 DNA sequence: TGTGCCAGCAGCCTAGGGCGGGGACTAGCACCCTACGAGCAGTACTTC. This gives the protein CASSLGRGLAPYEQYF.

The table lists this clone with a count of one. The chain joins TRBV29-1 to TRBJ2-1; D is possibly TRBD2 (6 bases). With 4 bases removed from V and 4 bases from J, the gap between germline ends came to 23 bases. CDR1 is SQVTM and CDR2 is ANQGSEA in the germline V gene. The length of the CDR3 is 17 residues. In DNA form, the CDR3 reads TGCAGCGTTGCAATTCTGTTAAGGACGGCGGGGTACAATGAGCAGTTCTTC. Residues: CSVAILLRTAGYNEQFF.

This chain connects TRBV20-1 to TRBJ2-1; D ambiguous. This CDR3 region has 11 residues. Germline CDR1 DFQATT, CDR2 SNEGSKA (reference sequence). The ends were cut back, 8 bases at V and 5 bases at J, with 10 bases in the middle. CDR3 sequence: CSSTAHNEQFF. In DNA, the CDR3 is TGCAGTAGTACAGCACACAATGAGCAGTTCTTC.

The gene calls are TRBV5-1 and TRBJ2-5; D is possibly TRBD2 (6 bases). Germline CDR1 SGHRS, CDR2 YFSETQ. The CDR3 covers 16 residues. The germline V and J ends were trimmed by 7 bases and 4 bases, with 23 bases remaining between them. CDR3 bases: TGCGCCAGCTCCCCCTCGGGACTTCCTGGGGGAGAGACCCAGTACTTC. This encodes CASSPSGLPGGETQYF.

The rearrangement links TRBV11-2 to TRBJ2-7; TRBD1 agrees at 7 bases. This CDR3 spans 16 amino acids. V dropped 7 bases and J dropped 0; count of bases not matched to a gene: 12. Germline V gene data show CDR1 as SGHAT and CDR2 as FQNNGV. The CDR3 loop reads CASTYIPGQRSYEQYF. The CDR3 DNA is TGTGCCAGCACCTATATACCGGGACAGCGCTCCTACGAGCAGTACTTC.

The V call is TRBV18, the J call TRBJ2-2; TRBD1 is a possible D gene (5 bases). The V gene's germline CDR1 is KGHSH and CDR2 LQKENI. The V end lost 5 bases, the J end lost 3 bases, and 10 bases lay between the germline ends. This CDR3 contains 14 residues. The CDR3 DNA reads TGTGCCAGCTCAAGCAGGGTTTACACCGGGGAGCTGTTTTTT. This encodes CASSSRVYTGELFF.

The chain employs TRBV4-1 and TRBJ2-7; 9 bases fit TRBD2. CDR1 MGHRA and CDR2 YSYEKL come from the germline V gene. V shed 1 base and J 2 bases; nucleotides not matched to a gene: 6. The CDR3 contains 16 residues. CDR3 residues: CASSQVVGTSTYEQYF. As DNA, the CDR3 is TGCGCCAGCAGCCAAGTGGTGGGGACTAGCACCTACGAGCAGTACTTC.

This chain connects TRBV11-3 to TRBJ2-1; possibly TRBD1 for D (6 bases). Trimming pared 5 bases from V and 0 bases from J, leaving 14 bases between. Germline V gene data show CDR1 as SGHNT and CDR2 as YENEEA. The CDR3 has 16 residues. The CDR3 region has the DNA TGTGCCAGCAGCCGACGGGACACCGGCTCCTACAATGAGCAGTTCTTC. Translation gives CASSRRDTGSYNEQFF.

This clone was seen just once. The chain employs TRBV10-2 and TRBJ2-5; 9 bases line up with TRBD2. Per germline, CDR1 WSHSY and CDR2 SAAADI. CDR3 length: 19 amino acids. Germline trimming cut 0 bases from V and 5 bases from J; bases unmatched to any gene: 16. The CDR3, as DNA: TGCGCCAGCAGTGAGTCGACGTTCCTCGCGGGGGGGCCTAGGGAGACCCAGTACTTC. Its protein is CASSESTFLAGGPRETQYF.

Details on this clone: Within the sample, other DNA sequences also encode this same CDR3. V usage is TRBV28 and J usage is TRBJ1-2, with 9 bases that match TRBD1. The CDR3 is made up of 14 amino acids. Germline trimming cut 4 bases from V and 4 bases from J; bases unmatched to any gene: 4. Germline loops: CDR1 MDHEN, CDR2 SYDVKM. This chain's CDR3 is CASSSLQGAYGYTF. The CDR3 coding sequence is TGTGCCAGCAGTTCGTTACAGGGGGCCTATGGCTACACCTTC.

The V call is TRBV11-2, the J call TRBJ2-3; D is ambiguous. V was clipped by 5 bases and J by 11 bases, with 17 bases between them. There are 13 residues in the CDR3. CDR1 is SGHAT and CDR2 is FQNNGV in the germline V gene. The CDR3 DNA reads as TGTGCCAGCAGCCCGAGACTTACCCTAGGGCAGTATTTT. Translating gives CASSPRLTLGQYF.

The V gene is TRBV9, the J gene TRBJ2-3, with D perhaps matching TRBD2 (5 bases). V lost 0 bases and J 2 bases, leaving 13 bases between the germline ends. The CDR3 extends over 16 amino acids. CDR1 is SGDLS, CDR2 YYNGEE, per germline. The CDR3 region has the DNA TGTGCCAGCAGCGTAGCTGGTGAGCGGAACACAGATACGCAGTATTTT. Amino acids: CASSVAGERNTDTQYF.

The gene calls are TRBV5-4 and TRBJ2-1; the match to TRBD2 covers 7 bases. The germline V gene encodes CDR1 SGHNT and CDR2 YYREEE (reference sequence). CDR3 size: 15 residues. Trimming at V came to 5 bases and at J to 8 bases, leaving 13 bases not matched to a gene. Here the CDR3 DNA reads TGTGCCAGCAGTCCGGGGGGAGGGGCCAGGGATGAGCAGTTCTTC. Translating gives CASSPGGGARDEQFF.

The J gene is TRBJ2-1, the V gene TRBV7-9; TRBD1 matches at 7 bases. The CDR3 totals 15 residues. J was trimmed by 4 bases and V by 4 bases; bases with no gene match: 7. Germline values: CDR1 SEHNR, CDR2 FQNEAQ (reference sequence). This chain's CDR3 is CASSSTGTDYNEQFF. CDR3 nucleotide sequence: TGTGCCAGCAGCTCTACCGGGACAGATTACAATGAGCAGTTCTTC.

The J gene is TRBJ2-6, the V gene TRBV30; 7 bases are a match to TRBD2. This CDR3 is built from 15 residues. Germline lookup yields CDR1 GTSNPN and CDR2 SVGIG (reference sequence). Trimming took 6 bases from V and 2 from J; bases not matched to a gene: 7. The DNA for the CDR3 is TGTGCCTGTTCCCTAGCGGACCCTGGGGCCAACGTCCTGACTTTC. Amino acids: CACSLADPGANVLTF. Full variable domain (missing parts from reference TRBV30 and TRBJ2-6): SQTIHQWPATLVQPVGSPLSLECTVEGTSNPNLYWYRQAAGRGLQLLFYSVGIGQISSEVPQNLSASRPQDRQFILSSKKLLLSDSGFYLCACSLADPGANVLTFGAGSRLTVL.

CDR3 sequence (DNA): TGTGCCAGCTCACTGTACGGGACAGTAAATGGCTACACCTTC. It encodes CASSLYGTVNGYTF. The rearrangement uses TRBV18 and TRBJ1-2, with 7 nucleotides matching TRBD1. CDR3 size: 14 residues. Germline V lookup: CDR1 KGHSH, CDR2 LQKENI. Trimming at V came to 4 bases and at J to 6 bases, leaving 8 bases not matched to a gene.

The chain is built from TRBV29-1 and TRBJ2-3; 13 bases agree with TRBD2. Germline V lookup: CDR1 SQVTM, CDR2 ANQGSEA. The trim removed 4 bases at V and 5 bases at J, leaving 9 bases unmatched. The CDR3 extends over 16 amino acids. The CDR3 loop reads CSVVRTSGSALDTQYF. CDR3 DNA: TGCAGCGTTGTTAGGACTAGCGGGAGCGCTCTAGATACGCAGTATTTT.

V is TRBV28 and J is TRBJ2-3; TRBD2 agrees at 10 bases. The CDR3 consists of 15 residues. CDR1 MDHEN and CDR2 SYDVKM come from the germline V gene. The trim removed 8 bases at V and 0 bases at J, leaving 5 bases unmatched. CDR3 region: CASGLAEASTDTQYF. The CDR3 DNA reads TGTGCCAGCGGACTAGCGGAGGCTAGCACAGATACGCAGTATTTT.

The chain joins TRBV28 to TRBJ1-5, with TRBD1 as a possible D gene (5 bases). The CDR3 runs to 11 residues. V lost 6 bases to trimming and J lost 8 bases, with 8 bases between them. Per the germline V gene, CDR1 is MDHEN and CDR2 is SYDVKM. CDR3 sequence: CASRRREPQHF. Here the CDR3 DNA reads TGTGCCAGCAGACGCAGGGAGCCCCAGCATTTT.

The V gene is TRBV5-1, the J gene TRBJ2-1; maybe TRBD2 (5 bases). Trimming removed 0 bases from V and 7 bases from J, with 5 bases in between. Germline V gene sequence: CDR1 SGHRS, CDR2 YFSETQ. The CDR3 sequence is 12 residues long. DNA of the CDR3: TGCGCCAGCAGCTTGGGAGGGAATGAGCAGTTCTTC. Its protein is CASSLGGNEQFF.

The chain has TRBV5-4 and TRBJ2-1; the match to TRBD2 covers 10 bases. Germline CDR1 is SGHNT and CDR2 is YYREEE (reference sequence). This CDR3 spans 16 amino acids. The V segment lost 4 bases and the J segment 8 bases; nucleotides outside the gene matches: 12. The CDR3 protein is CASSPLQSGGADEQFF. For the CDR3, the DNA is TGTGCCAGCAGCCCCTTGCAAAGCGGGGGGGCGGATGAGCAGTTCTTC.

This sequence joins TRBV18 and TRBJ2-7; TRBD1 matches at 10 bases. This CDR3 has 14 amino acids. CDR1 is KGHSH and CDR2 is LQKENI in the germline V gene. Unmatched junction bases numbered 5, after V lost 5 bases and J lost 4 bases. CDR3 DNA sequence: TGTGCCAGCTCAGCGGACAGGGGGTTATACGAGCAGTACTTC. Translating gives CASSADRGLYEQYF.

The chain links TRBV6-5 to TRBJ2-7; 8 nucleotides match TRBD1. The junction had 5 bases not matched to a gene; V was cut back by 6 bases and J by 1 base. CDR3 size: 14 residues. CDR1 MNHEY and CDR2 SVGAGI come from the germline V gene. This chain's CDR3 is CASSQTGESYEQYF. For the CDR3, the DNA is TGTGCCAGCAGCCAGACAGGGGAATCCTACGAGCAGTACTTC.

This chain connects TRBV28 to TRBJ1-6; the D is unclear. The V gene's germline CDR1 is MDHEN and CDR2 SYDVKM. The CDR3 runs 15 residues. The V and J ends lost 6 bases and 8 bases respectively, with 17 bases between them. In nucleotides, the CDR3 is TGTGCCAGCAGACCCCCAACCCACATTGATTCACCCCTCCACTTT. Its protein is CASRPPTHIDSPLHF.

The rearrangement joins TRBV7-2 to TRBJ1-1; perhaps TRBD1 as D (6 bases). Germline assignment: CDR1 SGHTA and CDR2 FQGNSA. V was pared by 8 bases and J by 5 bases, with 15 bases between. The CDR3 runs to 13 residues. The CDR3 sequence is CASLWGQTTEAFF. The DNA of the CDR3 is TGTGCCAGCTTGTGGGGGCAAACTACTGAAGCTTTCTTT.